One and the same sample provided the 2 T cell receptor beta chains below, sequenced in a study of shared clonotypes between healthy human individuals. Profiled with immunoSEQ multiplex PCR; TCRdb holds only in-frame clones, not every one. The data contain some 600,000 clones, 96% of them singletons. CD45RO-negative CD8 cells positively selected for CCR7 made up the naive population, which excluded terminally differentiated effector memory CD45RA+ cells. The specimen was naive CD8+ T cells sorted from blood. All receptors come from a woman aged 25-40 years in good health.

This rearrangement joins TRBV7-3 to TRBJ2-7; possibly TRBD2 for D (5 bases). Trimming pared 5 bases from V and 4 bases from J, leaving 12 bases between. The germline V gene has CDR1 SGHTA and CDR2 FQGTGA. The CDR3 has 13 amino acids. CDR3 residues: CASSPEGSYEQYF. The CDR3 coding sequence is TGTGCCAGCAGCCCCGAGGGTTCGTACGAGCAGTACTTC.

The chain employs TRBV5-5 and TRBJ1-1; D is uncertain. The V gene lost 0 bases and the J gene lost 1 base, with 7 bases spanning the gap. This CDR3 region has 14 residues. Germline V gene lookup returns CDR1 SGHKS and CDR2 YYEKEE (reference sequence). CDR3 bases: TGTGCCAGCAGCTTGGGACGGACGAACACTGAAGCTTTCTTT. Protein: CASSLGRTNTEAFF.